Shown below are 12 T cell receptor beta chains from a single sample sequenced in a study of CD8 T cells in ankylosing spondylitis listed by TCRdb under 2017. Library preparation was by 5' RACE. These reads were obtained on an Illumina HiSeq 2500. The public sequencing data were trimmed at Q25 with fastp and processed into clonotypes with MiXCR by TCRdb, which kept only in-frame beta chains. CDR3 protein duplicates are merged, each entry listing the most common genes and DNA. Recorded for this sample are 200,000 to 250,000 distinct CDR3 sequences; approximately 10% of them occurred a single time. The ten largest clones capture about 20% of the sample. The sequenced material came from blood, either unsorted or a sorted T cell fraction (not recorded which). These TCRs come from a male donor with ankylosing spondylitis or in good health (not recorded which).

This clonotype came up a few times. The J gene is TRBJ2-7, the V gene TRBV10-3; possibly TRBD2 for D (6 bases). Germline V CDR1 and CDR2: ENHRY, SYGVKD. Trimming took off 4 bases at V and 5 bases at J, with 9 bases between the two ends. The CDR3 covers 12 residues. CDR3 DNA: TGTGCCATCAGTGCTGGGGAGGACGAGCAGTACTTC. This encodes CAISAGEDEQYF.

This clonotype was found many times. V is TRBV12-3 or TRBV12-4 and J is TRBJ1-1; D is undetermined. V gave up 3 bases and J gave up 1 base, with 12 bases separating them. The length of the CDR3 is 15 residues. The CDR3 protein is CASSFRGSTNTEAFF. CDR3 in DNA: TGTGCCAGCAGTTTTCGGGGTTCTACGAACACTGAAGCTTTCTTT.

The chain recombines TRBV7-2 with TRBJ2-4; D gene ambiguous. The CDR3 sequence is 13 residues long. Germline V gene data show CDR1 as SGHTA and CDR2 as FQGNSA. Trimming took off 4 bases at V and 2 bases at J, with 6 bases between the two ends. CDR3 loop: CASSSTTKNIQYF. In DNA form, the CDR3 reads TGTGCCAGCAGCTCCACTACCAAAAACATTCAGTACTTC.

The rearrangement links TRBV18 to TRBJ1-6; TRBD1 might be the D (5 bases). Germline lookup yields CDR1 KGHSH and CDR2 LQKENI. This CDR3 comprises 15 residues. V lost 2 bases and J 10 bases, leaving 15 bases between the germline ends. The CDR3 here is CASSPGGLGESPLHF. The CDR3 DNA is TGTGCCAGCTCACCAGGTGGACTGGGGGAATCACCCCTCCACTTT.

This clonotype was counted a few times. The chain couples TRBV28 to TRBJ2-4; D uncertain. The CDR3 has 14 residues. From germline, CDR1 is MDHEN and CDR2 SYDVKM. Between the trimmed V and J ends, which lost 2 bases and 9 bases, there was a span of 14 bases. CDR3 coding DNA: TGTGCCAGCAGTTTAAATCCCAGGCCGGGCATTCAGTACTTC. Encoded protein: CASSLNPRPGIQYF.

This clonotype was counted many times. The V call is TRBV6-6, the J call TRBJ2-2; a weak D match, TRBD2 (7 bases). Looked up from germline, CDR1 is MNHNY and CDR2 is SVGAGI (reference sequence). There are 12 residues in the CDR3. The CDR3 is CGGGSSTGELFF. In DNA form, the CDR3 reads TGTGGGGGGGGCTCGAGCACCGGGGAGCTGTTTTTT.

As for this clonotype: Given a much more abundant clone one base away, this may be a read error. This likely comes from a read error, as the CDR3 has no conserved phenylalanine or tryptophan at its end. The chain is built from TRBV28 and TRBJ1-5; D uncertain. CDR3 length equals 15 residues. Trimming cost V 6 bases and J 3 bases, with 15 bases left between them. Germline V CDR1 and CDR2: MDHEN, SYDVKM. The DNA for the CDR3 is TGTGCCAGCAGACCAACGAACGGGTACAATCAGCCCCAGCATTTA. As protein: CASRPTNGYNQPQHL.

This clonotype was detected many times. The chain is built from TRBV5-5 and TRBJ1-4; tentatively, D is TRBD1 (6 bases). The CDR3 loop spans 14 amino acids. Trimming took 1 base from V and 5 from J, leaving 9 bases between them. In germline, CDR1 is SGHKS, CDR2 YYEKEE (reference sequence). CDR3 in DNA: TGTGCCAGCAGCTTGCAGGGGCAGAATGAAAAACTGTTTTTT. This gives the protein CASSLQGQNEKLFF.

As DNA, the CDR3 is TGTGCCAGCAGCCCAGCCGAGCGGGGGCCCTACAATGAGCAGTTCTTC. It specifies CASSPAERGPYNEQFF. V is TRBV7-2 and J is TRBJ2-1; 8 bases map to TRBD2. Germline CDR1 SGHTA, CDR2 FQGNSA. CDR3 size: 16 residues. J lost 2 bases, V lost 5 bases, and 8 bases had no gene match.

This clonotype was recorded many times. V gene TRBV20-1 combines with J gene TRBJ1-5; D is ambiguous. The CDR3 covers 14 residues. CDR1 DFQATT and CDR2 SNEGSKA come from the germline V gene (reference sequence). Trimming took 6 bases from V and 3 from J, leaving 15 bases between them. The CDR3 region is CSARTADTNQPQHF. The CDR3, as DNA: TGCAGTGCCCGGACCGCTGATACCAATCAGCCCCAGCATTTT.

Ten or more counts support this clonotype. This chain links TRBV12-3 or TRBV12-4 with TRBJ2-1; TRBD2 might be the D (7 bases). The CDR3 is made up of 14 amino acids. The V end lost 7 bases, the J end lost 5 bases, and 15 bases lay between the germline ends. The CDR3 here is CASNSGGANNEQFF. CDR3 bases: TGTGCCAGCAACTCTGGGGGGGCGAACAATGAGCAGTTCTTC.

This clonotype was recorded many times. In DNA, the CDR3 is TGTGCCAGCAGTTTTGGGTCCTCCTACGAGCAGTACTTC. Translated, it gives CASSFGSSYEQYF. This rearrangement joins TRBV12-3 or TRBV12-4 to TRBJ2-7, with unresolved D. V dropped 3 bases and J dropped 0 bases, with 6 bases sitting between them. The CDR3 extends over 13 amino acids.